A single TCR beta chain is shown here with its context. Its cognate antigen is unknown. In the same sample, other DNA sequences code for this CDR3. The sample belongs to a study of shared clonotypes between healthy human individuals. On the study more broadly: CD4 naive and CD4 memory each took three plates per donor, while CD8 naive took two and CD8 memory one. Study-level results: Generation of non-shared clonotypes was less probable than generation of clonotypes shared by all four donors.

Trimming took 0 bases from V and 0 from J, leaving 9 bases between them. The CDR3 totals 15 residues. CDR1 is LGHNA and CDR2 is YSLEER in the germline V gene. This table comes from immunoSEQ multiplex PCR, and its TCRdb copy is limited to in-frame clones, with some not included. The table records some 1,900,000 clones, roughly 95% of them present only once. In the naive CD8 group, cells lacked CD45RO and were positively selected for CCR7, so terminally differentiated effector memory CD45RA+ cells were left out. The sequence was collected from a man between 18 and 35 years old in good health. Specimen: naive CD8+ T cells sorted from blood. The chain couples TRBV4-3 to TRBJ2-7; possible D gene TRBD1, 5 bases. The DNA for the CDR3 is TGCGCCAGCAGCCAAGACAGGGTAGGCTCCTACGAGCAGTACTTC. Translating it yields CASSQDRVGSYEQYF.